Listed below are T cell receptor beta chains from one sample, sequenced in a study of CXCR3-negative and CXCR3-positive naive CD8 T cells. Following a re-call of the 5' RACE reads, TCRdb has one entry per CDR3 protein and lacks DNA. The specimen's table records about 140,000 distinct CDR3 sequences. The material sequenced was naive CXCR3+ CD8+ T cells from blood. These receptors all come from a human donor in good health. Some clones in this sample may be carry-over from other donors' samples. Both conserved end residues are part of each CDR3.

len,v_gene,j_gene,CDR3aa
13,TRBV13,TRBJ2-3,CASHTRGQGTQYF
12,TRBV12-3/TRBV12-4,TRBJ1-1,CATLIGDTEAFF
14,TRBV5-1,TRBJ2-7,CASSFWDSTYEQYF
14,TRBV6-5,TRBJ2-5,CASSPRHARETQYF
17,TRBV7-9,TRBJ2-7,CASSSFTSGTDIYEQYF
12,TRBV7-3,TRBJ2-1,CATRAPAGEQFF
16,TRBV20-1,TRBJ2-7,CSARENDAGTSYEQYF
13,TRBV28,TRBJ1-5,CASSPGVYQPQHF
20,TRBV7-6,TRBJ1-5,CASSLEETRGQGNLNQPQHF
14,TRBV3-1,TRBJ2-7,CASSQELDPYEQYF
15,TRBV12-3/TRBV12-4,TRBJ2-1,CASSSRLAGDNEQFF
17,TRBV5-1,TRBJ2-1,CASSLGGTSSSYNEQFF
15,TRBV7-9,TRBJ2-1,CASVAGGTIFNEQFF
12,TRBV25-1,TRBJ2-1,CASSVASHEQFF
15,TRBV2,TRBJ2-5,CASSVSGTNQETQYF
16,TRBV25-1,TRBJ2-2,CASSEWGEGPTGELFF
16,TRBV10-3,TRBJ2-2,CAALRGQGARTGELFF
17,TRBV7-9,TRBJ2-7,CASILKVGDTGSYEQYF
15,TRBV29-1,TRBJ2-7,CSVEVGGLAGYEQYF
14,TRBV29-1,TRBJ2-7,CSVEGTGGSDEQYF
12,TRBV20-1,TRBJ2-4,CSATTTTLAQYF
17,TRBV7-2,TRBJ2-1,CASSQPLAGLFYNEQFF
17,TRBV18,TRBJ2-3,CASSPVPGTTSTDTQYF
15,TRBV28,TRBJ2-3,CASSFRGELADTQYF
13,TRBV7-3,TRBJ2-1,CASSSDSYNEQFF